This TCR beta chain was retrieved from a study of blood T cell repertoires in COVID-19. The overall study: Nucleic acid was either cDNA or gDNA, and it came from T cells, B-cell-depleted T cells, or PBMCs.

V was clipped by 7 bases and J by 7 bases; unmatched bases: 6. Germline loops: CDR1 LNHDA, CDR2 SQIVND (reference sequence). The CDR3 spans 12 residues. Under the authors' procedure: The assay estimated nucleated cells by amplifying reference gene primers. Libraries were prepared by immunoSEQ multiplex PCR; TCRdb keeps only in-frame clonotypes and omits some of them. V and J calls and clone size are those listed in that table; D and trimming were worked out from the DNA. The repertoire holds under 150,000 clones, with about 86% as singletons. The genes are TRBV19 and TRBJ1-2; 7 bases line up with TRBD1. The specimen was peripheral blood. The clonotype originates from a man aged 80 or over with active or convalescent COVID-19. CDR3 coding DNA: TGTGCCAGTACTCAGGGGGGTTCTGGCTACACCTTC. It codes for CASTQGGSGYTF.